Following are 20 T cell receptor beta chains from one sample sequenced in a study of chemoradiotherapy in HPV16-positive cancers. Using immunoSEQ multiplex PCR, the repertoire was profiled, and TCRdb retains in-frame clones only, with some absent. Altogether more than 13,000 clones are present, about 90% being singletons, with the ten largest covering approximately 3.5%. The sequenced sample was blood, obtained from a patient who underwent chemoradiotherapy. The origin of the receptors is a human donor with HPV-associated anogenital cancer.

This clone was picked up one time. This chain links TRBV18 with TRBJ2-2; 9 bases agree with TRBD1. This CDR3 contains 15 residues. Per the germline V gene, CDR1 is KGHSH and CDR2 is LQKENI. After removal of 6 bases from V and 1 base from J, the junction contained 3 bases not matched to a gene. The CDR3 DNA reads TGTGCCAGCTCGCTGGGACAGGGGAACACCGGGGAGCTGTTTTTT. Protein product: CASSLGQGNTGELFF.

The J gene is TRBJ2-2, the V gene TRBV19; D not resolved. The germline V gene encodes CDR1 LNHDA and CDR2 SQIVND (reference sequence). V was shortened by 3 bases and J by 1 base, with 9 bases between the two germline ends. This CDR3 spans 15 amino acids. The CDR3 DNA follows: TGTGCCAGTAGTATTATGAATATGAACACCGGGGAGCTGTTTTTT. This codes for CASSIMNMNTGELFF.

This clone appeared once. The V and J genes are TRBV19 and TRBJ1-1; 9 nucleotides agree with TRBD1. V lost 4 bases to trimming and J lost 4 bases; unmatched junction nucleotides: 1. In germline, CDR1 is LNHDA, CDR2 SQIVND (reference sequence). This CDR3 has 13 amino acids. Here the CDR3 DNA reads TGTGCCAGTAGTACACAGGGGGCCACTGAAGCTTTCTTT. Translating it yields CASSTQGATEAFF.

The V and J genes are TRBV19 and TRBJ2-7; 7 bases match TRBD1. With V trimmed by 4 bases and J by 2 bases, 8 bases remained unmatched. The germline gives CDR1 LNHDA, CDR2 SQIVND (reference sequence). There are 15 residues in the CDR3. CDR3 sequence reads: CASSNYRDSPYEQYF. CDR3 DNA: TGTGCCAGTAGTAACTACCGGGACAGCCCCTACGAGCAGTACTTC. Based on the CDR3 plus reference TRBV19 and TRBJ2-7, the full variable domain is DGGITQSPKYLFRKEGQNVTLSCEQNLNHDAMYWYRQDPGQGLRLIYYSQIVNDFQKGDIAEGYSVSREKKESFPLTVTSAQKNPTAFYLCASSNYRDSPYEQYFGPGTRLTVT.

Of note for this clone: Other DNA variants within this sample encode the same CDR3. The CDR3, as DNA: TGTGCCAGCAGCTTGACTAGCGGGGGGACAGATACGCAGTATTTT. Protein sequence: CASSLTSGGTDTQYF. The rearrangement uses TRBV7-3 and TRBJ2-3, with 13 bases aligning to TRBD2. This CDR3 comprises 15 residues. Losses at the gene ends were 3 bases for V and 3 bases for J; bases not matched to a gene: 0. Germline assignment: CDR1 SGHTA and CDR2 FQGTGA.

The genes are TRBV10-2 and TRBJ2-3; no clear D. This CDR3 comprises 15 residues. Germline CDR1 and CDR2: WSHSY and SAAADI. V was pared by 6 bases and J by 0 bases, with 13 bases between. CDR3 sequence (DNA): TGCGCCAGCAGAGAGAAGACCACTAGCACAGATACGCAGTATTTT. It encodes CASREKTTSTDTQYF.

The chain carries TRBV6-5 and TRBJ1-2; unclear D gene. This CDR3 is 16 amino acids long. Germline CDR1 MNHEY, CDR2 SVGAGI. V was cut by 0 bases and J by 2 bases, with 13 bases left in between. CDR3 in DNA: TGTGCCAGCAGTTACTCGACGTTGGACCCAAACTATGGCTACACCTTC. Translating it yields CASSYSTLDPNYGYTF.

CDR3: CASSTLPGQVNSPLHF. As DNA, the CDR3 is TGTGCCAGTAGTACTCTTCCGGGACAGGTTAATTCACCCCTCCACTTT. The chain couples TRBV19 to TRBJ1-6; the match to TRBD1 covers 8 bases. This CDR3 region has 16 residues. After removal of 4 bases from V and 6 bases from J, the junction contained 8 bases not matched to a gene. Germline assignment: CDR1 LNHDA and CDR2 SQIVND (reference sequence). The variable domain in full, completed from reference TRBV19 and TRBJ1-6, reads DGGITQSPKYLFRKEGQNVTLSCEQNLNHDAMYWYRQDPGQGLRLIYYSQIVNDFQKGDIAEGYSVSREKKESFPLTVTSAQKNPTAFYLCASSTLPGQVNSPLHFGNGTRLTVT.

This chain links TRBV5-1 with TRBJ2-2; 7 bases are shared with TRBD1. CDR3 length: 14 residues. With V trimmed by 0 bases and J by 9 bases, 5 bases remained unmatched. Looked up from germline, CDR1 is SGHRS and CDR2 is YFSETQ. CDR3 DNA: TGCGCCAGCAGCTTGGGGGAACAGGGGCGGGAGCTGTTTTTT. It encodes CASSLGEQGRELFF.

This sequence joins TRBV5-4 and TRBJ2-7; D remains ambiguous. The germline V gene encodes CDR1 SGHNT and CDR2 YYREEE (reference sequence). The CDR3 has 11 residues. V was pared by 0 bases and J by 7 bases, with 5 bases between. CDR3 sequence: CASSLDGEQYF. CDR3 DNA: TGTGCCAGCAGCTTGGACGGAGAGCAGTACTTC.

The rearrangement uses TRBV7-9 and TRBJ2-4, with a tentative D call TRBD2 (5 bases). This CDR3 has 15 residues. Trimming took off 4 bases at V and 0 bases at J, with 10 bases between the two ends. Per the germline V gene, CDR1 is SEHNR and CDR2 is FQNEAQ (reference sequence). CDR3 DNA sequence: TGTGCCAGCAGCTCGGACTCCCTAGCCAAAAACATTCAGTACTTC. Translation gives CASSSDSLAKNIQYF.

The chain is built from TRBV29-1 and TRBJ2-3; D not certain. With 0 bases removed from V and 5 bases from J, the gap between germline ends came to 0 bases. CDR3 length equals 10 residues. Germline V gene lookup returns CDR1 SQVTM and CDR2 ANQGSEA. The CDR3 sequence: CSVEEDTQYF. DNA for the CDR3: TGCAGCGTTGAAGAAGATACGCAGTATTTT.

The rearrangement links TRBV2 to TRBJ2-4; D may be TRBD1 (6 bases). CDR1 SNHLY and CDR2 FYNNEI come from the germline V gene. V lost 8 bases to trimming and J lost 2 bases, with 25 bases between them. The CDR3 is made up of 18 amino acids. The CDR3 DNA reads TGTGCCAGCGGAAGACCGGGACACCAGAAAGGGACCAAAAACATTCAGTACTTC. It translates to CASGRPGHQKGTKNIQYF. The full variable domain, completed using reference TRBV2 and TRBJ2-4, is EPEVTQTPSHQVTQMGQEVILRCVPISNHLYFYWYRQILGQKVEFLVSFYNNEISEKSEIFDDQFSVERPDGSNFTLKIRSTKLEDSAMYFCASGRPGHQKGTKNIQYFGAGTRLSVL.

V is TRBV4-1 and J is TRBJ2-7, with no clear D. Trimming shortened V by 0 bases and J by 2 bases, and 14 bases separated the two germline ends. The CDR3 runs to 16 residues. Germline V gives CDR1 MGHRA, CDR2 YSYEKL. CDR3 loop: CASSQDGWTATYEQYF. The DNA for the CDR3 is TGCGCCAGCAGCCAAGATGGTTGGACCGCCACCTACGAGCAGTACTTC.

The J gene is TRBJ2-6, the V gene TRBV7-6; the match to TRBD1 covers 7 bases. The length of the CDR3 is 20 residues. V was clipped by 4 bases and J by 0 bases; unmatched bases: 15. Germline V lookup: CDR1 SGHVS, CDR2 FNYEAQ. CDR3 sequence (DNA): TGTGCCAGCAGCTCTCCTCCCTTTCGGCAGGGGGTCTCTGGGGCCAACGTCCTGACTTTC. This translates into CASSSPPFRQGVSGANVLTF. Combining the CDR3 with reference TRBV7-6 and TRBJ2-6 gives the whole variable domain GAGVSQSPRYKVTKRGQDVALRCDPISGHVSLYWYRQALGQGPEFLTYFNYEAQQDKSGLPNDRFSAERPEGSISTLTIQRTEQRDSAMYRCASSSPPFRQGVSGANVLTFGAGSRLTVL.

V usage is TRBV5-1 and J usage is TRBJ1-6; unclear D gene. Germline CDR1 reads SGHRS; CDR2 reads YFSETQ. The CDR3 is made up of 15 amino acids. The V and J ends lost 0 bases and 5 bases respectively, with 9 bases between them. CDR3 DNA sequence: TGCGCCAGCAGCTTGGGTGCCGCCAATAATTCACCCCTCCACTTT. It codes for CASSLGAANNSPLHF.

This clone has just one count. The chain has TRBV6-1 and TRBJ2-7; 9 nucleotides agree with TRBD1. Per the germline V gene, CDR1 is MNHNS and CDR2 is SASEGT. The V and J ends lost 10 bases and 10 bases, in that order; junction bases with no gene match: 17. The CDR3 totals 14 residues. Here the CDR3 reads CANSGGQGPSLQYF. As DNA, the CDR3 is TGTGCCAACTCCGGGGGACAGGGACCGTCCTTACAGTACTTC.

This clone came up once. The chain links TRBV11-2 to TRBJ2-3; D is unresolved. This CDR3 contains 14 residues. V was shortened by 5 bases and J by 6 bases, with 15 bases between the two germline ends. Germline assignment: CDR1 SGHAT and CDR2 FQNNGV. The CDR3 DNA follows: TGTGCCAGCAGCCCGCGACCGGAACCGGATACGCAGTATTTT. Protein sequence: CASSPRPEPDTQYF.

CDR3 DNA: TGTGCCAGCTCACCACCGGGACAGATCTATGGCTACACCTTC. The encoded protein is CASSPPGQIYGYTF. V is TRBV18 and J is TRBJ1-2, with 7 nucleotides matching TRBD1. V lost 0 bases, J lost 4 bases, and 2 bases stayed unmatched. Germline CDR1 reads KGHSH; CDR2 reads LQKENI. CDR3 length: 14 residues.

V is TRBV2 and J is TRBJ1-2, with D maybe TRBD1 (5 bases). Germline V gene sequence: CDR1 SNHLY, CDR2 FYNNEI. The V end was cut by 5 bases, the J end by 2 bases, with 9 bases between. This CDR3 contains 13 residues. The CDR3 sequence is CASSQDTNYGYTF. CDR3 nucleotides: TGTGCCAGCAGTCAGGACACCAACTATGGCTACACCTTC.